This T cell receptor beta chain is drawn from a study of OX40 agonist ivuxolimab in advanced cancers. Study information: Every patient in dose escalation had hepatocellular carcinoma, melanoma, renal cell or head and neck cancer.

The study, taken as a whole, reports: There was clonal expansion of CD4+ and CD8+ blood T cells by week 6 at 0.1 to 3.0 mg/kg.

Per the germline V gene, CDR1 is SEHNR and CDR2 is FQNEAQ (reference sequence). The CDR3 runs to 16 residues. Trimming removed 0 bases at V and 1 base at J, with 12 bases between. Repertoires were generated with immunoSEQ multiplex PCR, while TCRdb's copy carries only in-frame clones and drops some. The sample has some 62,000 clones, 75% to 85% seen once. Points on this clone: Its target is not known.

Exclusion applied to patients with autoimmune disease history or systemic immunosuppression. Baseline was the first blood sampling point, followed by cycle 4 day 1 and cycle 7 day 1. This specimen was CD4+ or CD8+ T cells sorted from blood, taken in a trial of the OX40 agonist ivuxolimab. This chain links TRBV7-9 with TRBJ1-1; D might be TRBD1 (5 bases). This clonotype was obtained from an adult with an advanced solid tumor such as melanoma, head and neck, liver or kidney cancer. The CDR3 loop is CASSLAGDPRNTEAFF. In DNA, the CDR3 is TGTGCCAGCAGCTTAGCGGGGGACCCGAGGAACACTGAAGCTTTCTTT.